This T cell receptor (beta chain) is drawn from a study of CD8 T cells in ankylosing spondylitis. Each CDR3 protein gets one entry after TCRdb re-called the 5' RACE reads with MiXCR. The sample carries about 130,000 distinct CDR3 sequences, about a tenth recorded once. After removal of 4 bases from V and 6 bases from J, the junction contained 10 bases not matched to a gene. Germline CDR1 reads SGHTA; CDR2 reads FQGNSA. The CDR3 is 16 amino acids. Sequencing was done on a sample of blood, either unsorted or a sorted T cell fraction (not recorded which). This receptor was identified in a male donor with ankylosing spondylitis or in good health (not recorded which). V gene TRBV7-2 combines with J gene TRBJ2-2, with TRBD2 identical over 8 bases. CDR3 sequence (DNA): TGTGCCAGCAGCTCAGACGGGACTAGACGCCCCGGGGAGCTGTTTTTT. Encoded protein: CASSSDGTRRPGELFF.